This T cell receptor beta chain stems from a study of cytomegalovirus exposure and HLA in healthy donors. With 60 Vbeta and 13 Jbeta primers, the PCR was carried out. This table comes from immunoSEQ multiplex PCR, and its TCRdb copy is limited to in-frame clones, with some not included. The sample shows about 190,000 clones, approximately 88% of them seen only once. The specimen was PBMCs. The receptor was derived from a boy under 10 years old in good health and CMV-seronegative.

In nucleotides, the CDR3 is TGTGCCAGCAGGAGTGGGACTAGATCAAGCAATGAGCAGTTCTTC. This codes for CASRSGTRSSNEQFF. The J gene is TRBJ2-1, the V gene TRBV6-5, with TRBD2 identical over 8 bases. CDR3 length: 15 amino acids. Germline CDR1 reads MNHEY; CDR2 reads SVGAGI. The J segment lost 6 bases and the V segment lost 6 bases, leaving 10 bases of the junction unmatched.